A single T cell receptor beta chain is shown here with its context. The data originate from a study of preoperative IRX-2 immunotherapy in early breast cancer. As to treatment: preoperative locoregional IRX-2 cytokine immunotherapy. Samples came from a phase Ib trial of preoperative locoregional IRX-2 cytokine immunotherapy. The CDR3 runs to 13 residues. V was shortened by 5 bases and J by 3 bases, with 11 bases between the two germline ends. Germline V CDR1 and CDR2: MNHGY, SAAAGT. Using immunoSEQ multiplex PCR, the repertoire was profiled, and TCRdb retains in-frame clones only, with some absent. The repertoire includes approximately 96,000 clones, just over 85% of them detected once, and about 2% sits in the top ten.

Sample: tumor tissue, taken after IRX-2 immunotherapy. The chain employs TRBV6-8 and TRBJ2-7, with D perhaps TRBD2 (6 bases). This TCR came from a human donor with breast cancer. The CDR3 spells CASSVRGLYEQYF. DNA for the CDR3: TGTGCCAGCAGTGTTCGGGGACTCTACGAGCAGTACTTC.